Included here is one T cell receptor (beta chain) sequence, with context. The antigen is unknown. Germline lookup yields CDR1 SGDLS and CDR2 YYNGEE. The CDR3 sequence is 15 residues long. V lost 0 bases and J 2 bases, leaving 12 bases between the germline ends. The data stem from a study of cytomegalovirus exposure and HLA in healthy donors. Study results and caveats: Rarity characterized most TCR sequences, yet some public TCRs appeared in many donors. Investigators reported around 150 TCR beta chains as tied to cytomegalovirus.

TCRdb keeps only in-frame clones here, not all; method: immunoSEQ multiplex PCR. Seen here are fewer than 60,000 clones, roughly 93% observed once, and the top ten hold roughly 1.8%. The gene calls are TRBV9 and TRBJ2-7; a weak D match, TRBD1 (5 bases). This clonotype was sampled from a young woman in good health and CMV-seropositive. Sequencing used PBMCs. CDR3 sequence (DNA): TGTGCCAGCAGCGTAGATCCAGGGCTAACCTACGAGCAGTACTTC. It codes for CASSVDPGLTYEQYF.